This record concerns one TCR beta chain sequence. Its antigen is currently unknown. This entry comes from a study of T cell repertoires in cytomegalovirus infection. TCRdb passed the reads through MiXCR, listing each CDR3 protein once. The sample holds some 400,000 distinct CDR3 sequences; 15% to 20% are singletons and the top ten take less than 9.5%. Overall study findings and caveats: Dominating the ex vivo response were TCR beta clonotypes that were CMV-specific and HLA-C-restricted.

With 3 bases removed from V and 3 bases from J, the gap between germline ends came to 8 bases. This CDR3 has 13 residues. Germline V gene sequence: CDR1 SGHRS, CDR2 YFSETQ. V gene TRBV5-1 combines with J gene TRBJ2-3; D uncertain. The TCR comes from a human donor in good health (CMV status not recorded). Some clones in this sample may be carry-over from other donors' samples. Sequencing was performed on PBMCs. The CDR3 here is CASSSRPTDTQYF. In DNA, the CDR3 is TGCGCCAGCAGCTCTCGACCTACAGATACGCAGTATTTT.